Presented here are 20 T cell receptor beta chains from one specimen sequenced in a study of tumor and adjacent non-tumor tissue in lung cancer. The template was RNA from unsorted bulk tissue. The library came from three nested PCR rounds adapted from ARM-PCR protocols. Using its own MiXCR run on the multiplex PCR reads, TCRdb lists one record per CDR3 protein. The sample comprises tens of thousands of distinct CDR3 sequences, 55% to 70% of which are singletons, and over 10% rests with the top ten. Material: lung tumor tissue. These receptors were obtained from a woman aged 70 to 79 with non-small cell lung cancer.

For this clonotype: The junction does not match germline at one end; this may be a read error. V usage is TRBV6-1 and J usage is TRBJ1-2; 7 bases fit TRBD1. CDR1 MNHNS and CDR2 SASEGT come from the germline V gene. This CDR3 is built from 13 residues. CDR3: CARSNTGAGGYTF. CDR3 coding DNA: TGTGCCCGCAGTAATACAGGGGCTGGCGGCTACACCTTC.

The chain carries TRBV30 and TRBJ1-5; D not certain. Deletions cut 0 bases from V and 4 bases from J, with 10 bases between. This CDR3 comprises 14 residues. Germline V gives CDR1 GTSNPN, CDR2 SVGIG (reference sequence). The DNA of the CDR3 is TGTGCCTGGAGTGTACGAGATTGGAATCAGCCCCAGCATTTT. Translation gives CAWSVRDWNQPQHF. Based on the CDR3 plus reference TRBV30 and TRBJ1-5, the full variable domain is SQTIHQWPATLVQPVGSPLSLECTVEGTSNPNLYWYRQAAGRGLQLLFYSVGIGQISSEVPQNLSASRPQDRQFILSSKKLLLSDSGFYLCAWSVRDWNQPQHFGDGTRLSIL.

This clonotype has just a few counts. The rearrangement joins TRBV28 to TRBJ2-3, with 12 bases matching TRBD2. Germline trimming cut 4 bases from V and 6 bases from J; bases unmatched to any gene: 2. The germline gives CDR1 MDHEN, CDR2 SYDVKM. The CDR3 sequence is 14 residues long. The CDR3 here is CASSSSGRGDTQYF. Here the CDR3 DNA reads TGTGCCAGCAGTTCTAGCGGGAGGGGTGATACGCAGTATTTT.

Concerning this clonotype: The junction departs from the called germline gene at one end, perhaps through a read error. This chain connects TRBV28 to TRBJ2-1; D not certain. The V gene's germline CDR1 is MDHEN and CDR2 SYDVKM. The CDR3 has 16 residues. This chain's CDR3 is CASSLVLVLTYNEHFF. CDR3 DNA sequence: TGTGCCAGCAGTTTAGTGCTTGTACTGACCTACAATGAGCACTTCTTC.

Turning to this clonotype: With a much larger clone just one base away, this may be a read error. Written as DNA, the CDR3 is TGTGCCAGCAAAGCCGGGCACAGCTCCTACGAGCAGTACTTC. It translates to CASKAGHSSYEQYF. V gene TRBV11-2 combines with J gene TRBJ2-7; D gene unclear. V was cut by 7 bases and J by 0 bases, with 13 bases left in between. CDR1 SGHAT and CDR2 FQNNGV come from the germline V gene. The CDR3 extends over 14 amino acids.

This chain joins TRBV10-3 and TRBJ1-2, with a weak D call TRBD1 (5 bases). The CDR3 consists of 15 residues. Germline values: CDR1 ENHRY, CDR2 SYGVKD. With 2 bases removed from V and 3 bases from J, the gap between germline ends came to 13 bases. The CDR3 region has the DNA TGTGCCATCAGTGAGGGCGGGGGATCGGACTATGGCTACACCTTC. It translates to CAISEGGGSDYGYTF.

In this sample, this clonotype turned up many times. J is TRBJ2-7 and V is TRBV29-1, with D possibly being TRBD2 (5 bases). This CDR3 comprises 11 residues. The V end lost 6 bases, the J end lost 3 bases, and 9 bases lay between the germline ends. From germline, CDR1 is SQVTM and CDR2 ANQGSEA. The chain's CDR3 is CSVGDLYEQYF. The CDR3 nucleotides read TGCAGCGTCGGGGATCTCTACGAGCAGTACTTC.

As for this clonotype: Likely a read error: the CDR3 ends without its conserved phenylalanine or tryptophan. This chain connects TRBV28 to TRBJ2-2; 7 bases line up with TRBD2. Germline CDR1 MDHEN, CDR2 SYDVKM. The length of the CDR3 is 14 residues. CDR3 DNA sequence: TGTGCCAGTACGCAGGGAGGGAACACCGGGGGGCTGTTTTCT. Translated, it gives CASTQGGNTGGLFS.

Concerning this clonotype itself: A much larger clone lies one base from this, so it may be a read error. The chain is built from TRBV28 and TRBJ2-3; no definite D call. CDR1 is MDHEN, CDR2 SYDVKM, per germline. The CDR3 runs 13 residues. This CDR3 is CVSSSGYTDTQYF. The DNA of the CDR3 is TGTGTCAGCAGTTCCGGTTACACAGATACGCAGTATTTT.

This chain joins TRBV6-1 and TRBJ1-2; no firm D call. Germline CDR1 reads MNHNS; CDR2 reads SASEGT. Between the trimmed V and J ends, which lost 4 bases and 8 bases, there was a span of 17 bases. The CDR3 sequence is 14 residues long. The CDR3 loop is CASSVHGVGEGYTF. The CDR3 nucleotides are TGTGCCAGCAGTGTACATGGGGTTGGTGAGGGCTACACCTTC.

In the case of this clonotype: A read error is possible here, since a much larger clone lies one base away. The rearrangement uses TRBV11-2 and TRBJ2-7; TRBD2 is a possible D gene (7 bases). The CDR3 consists of 16 residues. Germline V gene sequence: CDR1 SGHAT, CDR2 FQNNGV. Between the trimmed V and J ends, which lost 5 bases and 3 bases, there was a span of 20 bases. The DNA of the CDR3 is TGTGCCAGCAGCGTAGGGGGGCGGGAGAAGATCTACGAGCAGTACTTC. This translates into CASSVGGREKIYEQYF.

This clonotype has just one count. A much larger clone lies one base from this, so it may be a read error. The chain uses TRBV5-1 and TRBJ2-7, with 7 nucleotides matching TRBD1. J lost 5 bases, V lost 3 bases, and 5 bases had no gene match. This CDR3 has 13 amino acids. Germline CDR1 SGHRS, CDR2 YFSETQ. In DNA form, the CDR3 reads TGCGCCAGCAGCTGGATAGACAGGGACGAGCAGTACTTC. Protein sequence: CASSWIDRDEQYF.

Regarding this clonotype: A much larger clone is a single base away; this may be a read error. V and J are TRBV28 and TRBJ2-6, with TRBD1 identical over 10 bases. The germline gives CDR1 MDHEN, CDR2 SYDVKM. The CDR3 has 18 amino acids. The trim removed 6 bases at V and 2 bases at J, leaving 10 bases unmatched. CDR3 bases: TGTGCCAGCAGACCCATCCAGGGGACAGGGGCTGGGGCCAACGTCCTGACTTTC. Translated, it gives CASRPIQGTGAGANVLTF.

This clonotype came up a few times. The chain joins TRBV30 to TRBJ1-5, with 10 bases lining up with TRBD1. Germline CDR1 GTSNPN, CDR2 SVGIG (reference sequence). The junction had 5 bases not matched to a gene; V was cut back by 3 bases and J by 6 bases. The CDR3 consists of 14 residues. The CDR3 nucleotides are TGTGCCTGGAGCAACGACAGGGGGCTTCAGCCCCAGCATTTT. Encoded protein: CAWSNDRGLQPQHF.

This clonotype was seen repeatedly, ten times or more. The rearrangement links TRBV12-3 or TRBV12-4 to TRBJ2-7, with TRBD1 matching 7 bases. Trimming removed 5 bases from V and 4 bases from J; junction bases left unmatched: 8. The CDR3 spans 14 residues. CDR3 DNA: TGTGCCAGCAGTCCCGGGACAGCCTCTTACGAGCAGTACTTC. It encodes CASSPGTASYEQYF.

The rearrangement uses TRBV29-1 and TRBJ1-1; D is perhaps TRBD1 (5 bases). The V end lost 3 bases, the J end lost 2 bases, and 13 bases lay between the germline ends. The CDR3 is 14 amino acids. Germline CDR1 and CDR2: SQVTM and ANQGSEA. The CDR3 spells CSVDPGQGNTEAFF. The DNA of the CDR3 is TGCAGCGTTGATCCTGGCCAGGGAAACACTGAAGCTTTCTTT.

As regards this clonotype: The junction shows a germline mismatch at one end, possibly a read error. CDR3 coding DNA: TGTGTCAGCATCCCCGGGCGGTCCTACAATGAGCAGTTCTTC. Its translation is CVSIPGRSYNEQFF. The rearrangement joins TRBV11-1 to TRBJ2-1; D unresolved. This CDR3 has 14 residues. Germline V gene sequence: CDR1 SGHAT, CDR2 FQDESV (reference sequence).

V is TRBV20-1 and J is TRBJ2-7; D is uncertain. Looked up from germline, CDR1 is DFQATT and CDR2 is SNEGSKA (reference sequence). Deletions cut 3 bases from V and 6 bases from J, with 9 bases between. The length of the CDR3 is 11 residues. The CDR3, as DNA: TGCAGTGCTAGCTGGGGTACCGAGCAGTACTTC. Protein sequence: CSASWGTEQYF.

As to this clonotype: It may be a read error: a sequence one base away is much more abundant. J is TRBJ2-1 and V is TRBV24-1; weak D call: TRBD2 (6 bases). From germline, CDR1 is KGHDR and CDR2 SFDVKD. This CDR3 is built from 16 residues. The CDR3 protein is CATSGPLGGIRNEQSF. The DNA of the CDR3 is TGTGCCACCAGTGGTCCCTTGGGCGGGATACGCAATGAGCAGTCCTTC.

This clonotype was observed a single time. This clone may be a read error of a much larger clone one base away. V and J are TRBV5-1 and TRBJ1-1, with D perhaps TRBD1 (6 bases). Germline loops: CDR1 SGHRS, CDR2 YFSETQ. This CDR3 has 14 residues. The CDR3 bases are TGCGCCTGCAGCTTACAGGGACAGAACACTGAAGCTTTCTTT. Its translation is CACSLQGQNTEAFF.